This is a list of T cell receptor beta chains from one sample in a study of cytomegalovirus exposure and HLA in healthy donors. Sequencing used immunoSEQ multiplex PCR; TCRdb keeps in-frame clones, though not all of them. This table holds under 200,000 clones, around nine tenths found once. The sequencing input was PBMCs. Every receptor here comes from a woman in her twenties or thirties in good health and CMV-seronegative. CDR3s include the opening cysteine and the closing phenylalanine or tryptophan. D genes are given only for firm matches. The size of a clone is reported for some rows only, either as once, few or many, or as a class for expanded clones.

TGTGCCACCAGCAGAGATCGTGGTTGGAGTGCCGATCAGCCCCAGCATTTT	CATSRDRGWSADQPQHF	TRBV15	NA	TRBJ1-5	NA
TGTGCCAGCAGTTTATCGGGGAGGGGCTATGGCTACACCTTC	CASSLSGRGYGYTF	TRBV27	NA	TRBJ1-2	NA
TGCGCCAGCAGCTTGGGACTTAATCAGCCCCAGCATTTT	CASSLGLNQPQHF	TRBV5-1	NA	TRBJ1-5	NA
TGCGCCAGCAGCTTGGGCCGACTAGCGGGATCCGGGGAGCTGTTTTTT	CASSLGRLAGSGELFF	TRBV5-1	NA	TRBJ2-2	TRBD2
TGTGCCAGTACTGGGACTAGCGGGTTATACAATGAGCAGTTCTTC	CASTGTSGLYNEQFF	TRBV19	NA	TRBJ2-1	TRBD2
TGTGCCAGCAGCCCCCAAGCGGGGGGTCCCAACGAGCAGTACTTC	CASSPQAGGPNEQYF	TRBV27	once	TRBJ2-7	TRBD2
TGTGCCAGCAGCTCACAGGAGAACACTGAAGCTTTCTTT	CASSSQENTEAFF	TRBV7-7	NA	TRBJ1-1	NA
TGTGCCAGCCAAACGGGACAGCGTAATGAAAAACTGTTTTTT	CASQTGQRNEKLFF	TRBV28	once	TRBJ1-4	TRBD1
TGTGCCAGCAGCTTAGCGGGAGGTGGAAACACCATATATTTT	CASSLAGGGNTIYF	TRBV7-9	NA	TRBJ1-3	NA
TGCAGCGTTCAGCAGGGTACCCCCGGCTACGAGCAGTACTTC	CSVQQGTPGYEQYF	TRBV29-1	NA	TRBJ2-7	NA
TGTGCCACCAGCAGCTCAGGCTCTGGGGCCAACGTCCTGACTTTC	CATSSSGSGANVLTF	TRBV15	NA	TRBJ2-6	NA
TGTGCCAGCAGTATAGATTATAGCGGTAGCTCCTACAATGAGCAGTTCTTC	CASSIDYSGSSYNEQFF	TRBV19	NA	TRBJ2-1	NA
TGTGCCAGCATGGGGACAACTAACTATGGCTACACCTTC	CASMGTTNYGYTF	TRBV6-6	NA	TRBJ1-2	NA
TGTGCCAGCAGCTTCCGGGATAGGGAGACCCAGTACTTC	CASSFRDRETQYF	TRBV5-6	NA	TRBJ2-5	NA
TGTGCCAGCAGCCCTGGGGGGAGCGGGGAGACCCAGTACTTC	CASSPGGSGETQYF	TRBV7-3	NA	TRBJ2-5	NA
TGTGCCAGTAGTATGGTAGGGGTGCGGAATCAGCCCCAGCATTTT	CASSMVGVRNQPQHF	TRBV19	NA	TRBJ1-5	NA
TGTGCCAGCAGCTTAAAGGCGGGGGAAACCTACGAGCAGTACTTC	CASSLKAGETYEQYF	TRBV7-2	NA	TRBJ2-7	TRBD2
TGTGCCAGCTCACGGGACAGCCATAATTCACCCCTCCACTTT	CASSRDSHNSPLHF	TRBV18	NA	TRBJ1-6	TRBD1
TGTGCCAGCAGCGCTAGCGGGGCCAAAAACATTCAGTACTTC	CASSASGAKNIQYF	TRBV9	once	TRBJ2-4	TRBD2
TGTGCCTGGAGACCTAGGGGGGGCTATACGTATGGCTACACCTTC	CAWRPRGGYTYGYTF	TRBV30	NA	TRBJ1-2	NA
TGTGCCAGCAGCTCCTCTATCGCAGATACGCAGTATTTT	CASSSSIADTQYF	TRBV7-2	NA	TRBJ2-3	NA
TGTGCCTGGAGTCACAGTGACGAGCAGTACTTC	CAWSHSDEQYF	TRBV30	once	TRBJ2-7	NA
TGTGCCAGTGGGACAGTAAGAAAAGAAAAACTGTTTTTT	CASGTVRKEKLFF	TRBV27	NA	TRBJ1-4	TRBD1
TGTGCCAGCAGTGAAGAGGGTTTAGTAAGAACAGGGAACTCCTACGAGCAGTACTTC	CASSEEGLVRTGNSYEQYF	TRBV6-1	NA	TRBJ2-7	NA
TGCGCCAGCAGTCAAATACTCCTCAGGGCCGGAAAGAGGACTGAAGCTTTCTTT	CASSQILLRAGKRTEAFF	TRBV23-1	NA	TRBJ1-1	NA
TGTGCCTGGAGCCGAGGGGGCCCCGCCTACGAGCAGTACTTC	CAWSRGGPAYEQYF	TRBV30	NA	TRBJ2-7	TRBD1
TGTGCCAGCAGAAAGCCGGGACTAGCGGGCAAGGAGCAGTTCTTC	CASRKPGLAGKEQFF	TRBV28	NA	TRBJ2-1	TRBD2
TGTGCCAGCAGAGGGGAAGTTGCGGATACGCAGTATTTT	CASRGEVADTQYF	TRBV27	once	TRBJ2-3	NA
TGCGCCAGCAGTGTTGAGGGAGGGCTCTACGAGCAGTACTTC	CASSVEGGLYEQYF	TRBV5-1	NA	TRBJ2-7	TRBD2
TGTGCCAGCAGTCAAACTAGCGGGGGGTCTGGAGATACGCAGTATTTT	CASSQTSGGSGDTQYF	TRBV5-6	NA	TRBJ2-3	TRBD2
TGTGCCAGCAGTGGCGGGGGCTTGGGCGAGCAGTACTTC	CASSGGGLGEQYF	TRBV6-5	NA	TRBJ2-7	NA
TGTGCCAGTAGTCCCCAACCGGGACTTTACACAGATACGCAGTATTTT	CASSPQPGLYTDTQYF	TRBV19	NA	TRBJ2-3	NA
TGTGCCAGTAGAGGACAGCTCCGAAGGGAAATTGAAGCTTTCTTT	CASRGQLRREIEAFF	TRBV19	NA	TRBJ1-1	NA
TGTGCCAGCAGTTTACCGTACACAGATACGCAGTATTTT	CASSLPYTDTQYF	TRBV27	NA	TRBJ2-3	NA
TGCGCCAGCAGCCCCGGACTAGCGGGAGAAGGCACAGATACGCAGTATTTT	CASSPGLAGEGTDTQYF	TRBV4-1	NA	TRBJ2-3	TRBD2
TGTGCCAGTAGGCCGGGAATCGGCTACGAGCAGTACTTC	CASRPGIGYEQYF	TRBV19	NA	TRBJ2-7	NA
TGTGCCACCTCGACCCCGACGGGCTATGGCTACACCTTC	CATSTPTGYGYTF	TRBV10-3	NA	TRBJ1-2	NA
TGTGCCAGCTCACCACAAGTCAGGGGAAGAAGCTCTGGAAACACCATATATTTT	CASSPQVRGRSSGNTIYF	TRBV18	NA	TRBJ1-3	NA
TGTGCCAGCAGTTTACCAGGGGGCGCCGATGGCTACACCTTC	CASSLPGGADGYTF	TRBV27	NA	TRBJ1-2	TRBD1
TGTGCCAGCAGCCCAAGGGGGACCATAAGGTCCTACGAGCAGTACTTC	CASSPRGTIRSYEQYF	TRBV14	NA	TRBJ2-7	NA
TGTGCCAGCCACGCCTCGTCGGATTCACCCCTCCACTTT	CASHASSDSPLHF	TRBV5-5	few	TRBJ1-6	NA